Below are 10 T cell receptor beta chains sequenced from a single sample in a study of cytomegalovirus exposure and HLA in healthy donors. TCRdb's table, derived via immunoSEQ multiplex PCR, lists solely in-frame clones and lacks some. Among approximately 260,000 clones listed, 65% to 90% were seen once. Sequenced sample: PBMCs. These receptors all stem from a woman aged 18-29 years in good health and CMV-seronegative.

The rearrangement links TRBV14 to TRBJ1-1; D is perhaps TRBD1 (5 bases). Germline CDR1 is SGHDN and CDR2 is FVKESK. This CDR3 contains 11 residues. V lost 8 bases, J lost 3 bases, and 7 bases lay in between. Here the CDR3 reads CASAGYTEAFF. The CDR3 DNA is TGTGCCAGCGCAGGGTACACTGAAGCTTTCTTT.

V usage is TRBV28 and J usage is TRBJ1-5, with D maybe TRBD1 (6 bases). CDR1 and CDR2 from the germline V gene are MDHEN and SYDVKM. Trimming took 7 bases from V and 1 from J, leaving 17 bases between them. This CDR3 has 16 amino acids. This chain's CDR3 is CASKRFGTKSNQPQHF. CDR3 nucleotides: TGTGCCAGCAAGCGTTTCGGGACAAAAAGCAATCAGCCCCAGCATTTT. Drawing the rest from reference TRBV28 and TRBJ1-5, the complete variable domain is DVKVTQSSRYLVKRTGEKVFLECVQDMDHENMFWYRQDPGLGLRLIYFSYDVKMKEKGDIPEGYSVSREKKERFSLILESASTNQTSMYLCASKRFGTKSNQPQHFGDGTRLSIL.

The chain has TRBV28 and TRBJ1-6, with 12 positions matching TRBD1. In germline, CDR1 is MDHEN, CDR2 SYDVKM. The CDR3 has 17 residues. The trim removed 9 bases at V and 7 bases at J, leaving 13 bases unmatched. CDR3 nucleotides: TGTGCCAGTCATAAACCGGGACAGGGGGCTTACAATTCACCCCTCCACTTT. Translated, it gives CASHKPGQGAYNSPLHF.

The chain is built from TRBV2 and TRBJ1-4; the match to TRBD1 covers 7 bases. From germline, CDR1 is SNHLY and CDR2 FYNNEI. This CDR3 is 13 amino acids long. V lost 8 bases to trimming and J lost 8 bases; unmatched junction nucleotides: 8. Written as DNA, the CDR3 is TGTGCCAGCGCAACAGGGGCAAGGGAAAAACTGTTTTTT. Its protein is CASATGAREKLFF.

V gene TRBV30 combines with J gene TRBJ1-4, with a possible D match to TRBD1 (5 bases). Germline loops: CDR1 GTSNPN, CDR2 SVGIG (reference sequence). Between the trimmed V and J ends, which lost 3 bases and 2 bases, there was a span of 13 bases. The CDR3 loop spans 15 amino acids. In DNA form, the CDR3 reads TGTGCCTGGAGGGGACGAGGAGGGACTAATGAAAAACTGTTTTTT. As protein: CAWRGRGGTNEKLFF.

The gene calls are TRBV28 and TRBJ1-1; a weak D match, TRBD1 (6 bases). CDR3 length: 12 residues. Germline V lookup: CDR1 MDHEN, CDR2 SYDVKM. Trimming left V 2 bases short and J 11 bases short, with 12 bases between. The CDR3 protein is CASSLPGGEAFF. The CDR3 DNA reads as TGTGCCAGCAGTTTACCTGGGGGCGAGGCTTTCTTT.

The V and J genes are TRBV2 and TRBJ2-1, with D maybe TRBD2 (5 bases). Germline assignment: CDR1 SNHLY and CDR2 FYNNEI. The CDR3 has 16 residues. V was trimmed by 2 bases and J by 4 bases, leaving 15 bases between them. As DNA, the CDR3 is TGTGCCAGCAGTGAAAGTCTAAGCGGAAGTTACAATGAGCAGTTCTTC. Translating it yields CASSESLSGSYNEQFF.

Here the CDR3 reads CAMGEGNGNQPQHF. The DNA of the CDR3 is TGTGCCATGGGAGAGGGCAATGGCAATCAGCCCCAGCATTTT. This chain connects TRBV6-6 to TRBJ1-5; no clear D. CDR1 MNHNY and CDR2 SVGAGI come from the germline V gene (reference sequence). The CDR3 totals 14 residues. V lost 10 bases and J 2 bases, leaving 15 bases between the germline ends.

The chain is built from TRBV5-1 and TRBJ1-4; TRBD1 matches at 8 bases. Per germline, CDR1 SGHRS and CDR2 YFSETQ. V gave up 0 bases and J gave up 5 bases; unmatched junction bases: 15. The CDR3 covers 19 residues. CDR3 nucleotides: TGCGCCAGCAGCTTGGAGGGTGACAGGGGATGGGCTTCAAATGAAAAACTGTTTTTT. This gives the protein CASSLEGDRGWASNEKLFF. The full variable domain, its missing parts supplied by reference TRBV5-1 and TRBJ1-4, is KAGVTQTPRYLIKTRGQQVTLSCSPISGHRSVSWYQQTPGQGLQFLFEYFSETQRNKGNFPGRFSGRQFSNSRSEMNVSTLELGDSALYLCASSLEGDRGWASNEKLFFGSGTQLSVL.

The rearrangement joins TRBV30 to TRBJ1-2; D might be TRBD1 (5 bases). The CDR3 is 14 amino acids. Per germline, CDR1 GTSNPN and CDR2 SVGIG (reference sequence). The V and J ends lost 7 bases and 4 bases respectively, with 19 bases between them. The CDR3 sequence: CAFPPWGVSYGYTF. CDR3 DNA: TGTGCCTTTCCCCCCTGGGGGGTTTCCTATGGCTACACCTTC. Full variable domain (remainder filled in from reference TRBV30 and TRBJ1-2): SQTIHQWPATLVQPVGSPLSLECTVEGTSNPNLYWYRQAAGRGLQLLFYSVGIGQISSEVPQNLSASRPQDRQFILSSKKLLLSDSGFYLCAFPPWGVSYGYTFGSGTRLTVV.